The next 27 T cell receptor beta chains were all read from a single sample in a study of cytomegalovirus exposure and HLA in healthy donors. The PCR ran on 60 Vbeta and 13 Jbeta primers. Using immunoSEQ multiplex PCR, the repertoire was profiled, and TCRdb retains in-frame clones only, with some absent. Of 150,000 to 200,000 clones listed, 65% to 80% are singletons. The material sequenced was PBMCs. The receptors shown here come from a young woman in good health and CMV-seronegative.

This chain joins TRBV19 and TRBJ1-2, with D tentatively TRBD1 (6 bases). The germline V and J ends were trimmed by 2 bases and 4 bases, with 11 bases remaining between them. This CDR3 has 14 residues. From germline, CDR1 is LNHDA and CDR2 SQIVND (reference sequence). The CDR3 DNA reads TGTGCCAGTAGTATAAGGACAGTAATCTATGGCTACACCTTC. It encodes CASSIRTVIYGYTF. Looking up the rest from reference TRBV19 and TRBJ1-2 gives the full variable domain: DGGITQSPKYLFRKEGQNVTLSCEQNLNHDAMYWYRQDPGQGLRLIYYSQIVNDFQKGDIAEGYSVSREKKESFPLTVTSAQKNPTAFYLCASSIRTVIYGYTFGSGTRLTVV.

This chain uses TRBV19 with TRBJ2-6; D is undetermined. The CDR3 is 14 residues long. CDR1 LNHDA and CDR2 SQIVND come from the germline V gene (reference sequence). Trimming took off 7 bases at V and 1 base at J, with 8 bases between the two ends. The CDR3 region has the DNA TGTGCCAGTACAGGCGCTTCTGGGGCCAACGTCCTGACTTTC. It encodes CASTGASGANVLTF.

This clone has more than one count but fewer than ten. The chain employs TRBV5-1 and TRBJ1-5; D may be TRBD1 (5 bases). The germline V and J ends were trimmed by 7 bases and 7 bases, with 18 bases remaining between them. Per germline, CDR1 SGHRS and CDR2 YFSETQ. The CDR3 runs to 14 residues. This CDR3 reads CASAWDSGEQPQHF. The CDR3, as DNA: TGCGCCAGCGCCTGGGACTCGGGGGAACAGCCCCAGCATTTT. Full variable domain (missing parts from reference TRBV5-1 and TRBJ1-5): KAGVTQTPRYLIKTRGQQVTLSCSPISGHRSVSWYQQTPGQGLQFLFEYFSETQRNKGNFPGRFSGRQFSNSRSEMNVSTLELGDSALYLCASAWDSGEQPQHFGDGTRLSIL.

This clone was recorded a few times. This chain uses TRBV30 with TRBJ1-4, with 9 bases fitting TRBD1. The ends lost 5 bases at V and 4 bases at J; junction bases unmatched: 5. The CDR3 runs 14 residues. Looked up from germline, CDR1 is GTSNPN and CDR2 is SVGIG (reference sequence). CDR3 region: CAWEDRGGNEKLFF. The CDR3 DNA reads as TGTGCCTGGGAGGACAGGGGCGGTAATGAAAAACTGTTTTTT.

The gene calls are TRBV5-1 and TRBJ2-1, with D possibly TRBD2 on 5 matching bases. The germline CDR1 and CDR2 sequences are SGHRS and YFSETQ. The CDR3 is 14 residues long. Trimming took 1 base from V and 3 from J, leaving 8 bases between them. The CDR3 spells CASSLSADYNEQFF. The CDR3, as DNA: TGCGCCAGCAGCTTGTCAGCGGACTACAATGAGCAGTTCTTC. Complete variable domain (other parts from reference TRBV5-1 and TRBJ2-1): KAGVTQTPRYLIKTRGQQVTLSCSPISGHRSVSWYQQTPGQGLQFLFEYFSETQRNKGNFPGRFSGRQFSNSRSEMNVSTLELGDSALYLCASSLSADYNEQFFGPGTRLTVL.

The gene calls are TRBV7-2 and TRBJ1-3; D is perhaps TRBD1 (6 bases). The CDR3 runs to 17 residues. Germline-derived CDR1 and CDR2 are SGHTA and FQGNSA. The germline V and J ends were trimmed by 0 bases and 1 base, with 13 bases remaining between them. The CDR3 DNA is TGTGCCAGCAGCTTAGCGCTATGGACAGTATCTGGAAACACCATATATTTT. Its protein is CASSLALWTVSGNTIYF.

The chain carries TRBV11-2 and TRBJ2-7, with TRBD2 identical over 13 bases. Looked up from germline, CDR1 is SGHAT and CDR2 is FQNNGV. V lost 5 bases to trimming and J lost 4 bases; unmatched junction nucleotides: 8. The CDR3 consists of 16 residues. CDR3 region: CASSGGGLAGRYEQYF. The CDR3 DNA is TGTGCCAGCAGCGGAGGGGGACTAGCGGGAAGGTACGAGCAGTACTTC.

The chain uses TRBV27 and TRBJ1-5; the D gene is possibly TRBD1 (5 bases). Germline loops: CDR1 MNHEY, CDR2 SMNVEV (reference sequence). Trimming pared 6 bases from V and 5 bases from J, leaving 23 bases between. This CDR3 has 17 residues. CDR3 region: CASRLTSGGDTHQPQHF. The CDR3 DNA reads TGTGCCAGCAGACTTACTTCTGGGGGGGATACCCATCAGCCCCAGCATTTT.

The chain employs TRBV5-1 and TRBJ1-3; D ambiguous. The CDR3 spans 17 residues. Trimming left V 0 bases short and J 0 bases short, with 13 bases between. The germline V gene has CDR1 SGHRS and CDR2 YFSETQ. The CDR3 region is CASSLVGVTTSGNTIYF. The CDR3 region has the DNA TGCGCCAGCAGCTTGGTGGGAGTGACGACCTCTGGAAACACCATATATTTT.

The chain combines TRBV6-5 with TRBJ1-1; tentatively, D is TRBD1 (5 bases). This CDR3 contains 13 residues. Germline V lookup: CDR1 MNHEY, CDR2 SVGAGI. V shed 5 bases and J shed 3 bases, with 10 bases lying between them. CDR3 residues: CASSPLGDTEAFF. The CDR3 DNA sequence: TGTGCCAGCAGTCCCCTAGGGGACACTGAAGCTTTCTTT.

The chain joins TRBV19 to TRBJ1-2; 7 nucleotides agree with TRBD1. J lost 5 bases, V lost 4 bases, and 10 bases had no gene match. Per germline, CDR1 LNHDA and CDR2 SQIVND (reference sequence). The CDR3 loop spans 15 amino acids. CDR3 nucleotide sequence: TGTGCCAGTAGTACCTGGACAGGAGGGGGGTATGGCTACACCTTC. Its protein product is CASSTWTGGGYGYTF.

The chain links TRBV5-1 to TRBJ2-3, with 11 nucleotides matching TRBD1. Trimming cost V 4 bases and J 3 bases; bases outside gene matches: 7. Germline V lookup: CDR1 SGHRS, CDR2 YFSETQ. The CDR3 is made up of 16 amino acids. CDR3 coding DNA: TGCGCCAGCAGCCCGGCCGGGACAGGGGGAACAGATACGCAGTATTTT. It specifies CASSPAGTGGTDTQYF.

This clone was seen a handful of times. V gene TRBV7-3 combines with J gene TRBJ2-7; 8 nucleotides match TRBD1. This CDR3 is 14 amino acids long. Germline-derived CDR1 and CDR2 are SGHTA and FQGTGA. V trimming: 5 bases; J trimming: 2 bases; junction bases outside the gene matches: 5. CDR3 sequence reads: CASSLGQGAYEQYF. The CDR3 nucleotides read TGTGCCAGCAGCCTTGGACAGGGAGCCTACGAGCAGTACTTC.

This clone was counted between two and nine times. V gene TRBV6-5 combines with J gene TRBJ1-1, with D possibly TRBD1 on 6 matching bases. Germline V gene lookup returns CDR1 MNHEY and CDR2 SVGAGI. The CDR3 has 13 amino acids. Trimming removed 5 bases at V and 3 bases at J, with 10 bases between. The CDR3 nucleotides are TGTGCCAGCAGTAGACAGGCGGACACTGAAGCTTTCTTT. Translated, it gives CASSRQADTEAFF.

The V call is TRBV15, the J call TRBJ2-2; D is undetermined. CDR1 is LNHNV and CDR2 is YYDKDF in the germline V gene (reference sequence). The CDR3 has 16 amino acids. Between the trimmed V and J ends, which lost 2 bases and 1 base, there was a span of 11 bases. In nucleotides, the CDR3 is TGTGCCACCAGCAGACCCCTGAGTGGGAACACCGGGGAGCTGTTTTTT. Protein: CATSRPLSGNTGELFF. The full variable domain, its missing parts supplied by reference TRBV15 and TRBJ2-2, is DAMVIQNPRYQVTQFGKPVTLSCSQTLNHNVMYWYQQKSSQAPKLLFHYYDKDFNNEADTPDNFQSRRPNTSFCFLDIRSPGLGDTAMYLCATSRPLSGNTGELFFGEGSRLTVL.

This clone was seen a handful of times. The chain couples TRBV5-6 to TRBJ1-4; D is possibly TRBD1 (5 bases). Trimming pared 4 bases from V and 6 bases from J, leaving 13 bases between. Germline V gene lookup returns CDR1 SGHDT and CDR2 YYEEEE. The CDR3 runs 14 residues. The CDR3 reads CASSRGGRDEKLFF. CDR3 nucleotide sequence: TGTGCCAGCAGCCGGGGGGGGAGAGATGAAAAACTGTTTTTT. Combining the CDR3 with reference TRBV5-6 and TRBJ1-4 gives the whole variable domain DAGVTQSPTHLIKTRGQQVTLRCSPKSGHDTVSWYQQALGQGPQFIFQYYEEEERQRGNFPDRFSGHQFPNYSSELNVNALLLGDSALYLCASSRGGRDEKLFFGSGTQLSVL.

The gene calls are TRBV5-1 and TRBJ1-3, with a tentative D call TRBD1 (5 bases). The CDR3 length is 17 residues. V lost 3 bases to trimming and J lost 1 base, with 17 bases between them. Looked up from germline, CDR1 is SGHRS and CDR2 is YFSETQ. The CDR3 region has the DNA TGCGCCAGCAGCTGGACGCTGGTGGGGGGGTCTGGAAACACCATATATTTT. It specifies CASSWTLVGGSGNTIYF.

This clone was observed a single time. The chain recombines TRBV7-9 with TRBJ1-2; D call uncertain. Germline CDR1 and CDR2: SEHNR and FQNEAQ (reference sequence). This CDR3 comprises 15 residues. Trimming cost V 4 bases and J 7 bases, with 19 bases left between them. For the CDR3, the DNA is TGTGCCAGCAGCTCACGAAGAGGACTCTCAGGTGGCTACACCTTC. Residues: CASSSRRGLSGGYTF.

About this clone itself: Other DNA sequences from this sample encode an identical CDR3 as well. The chain has TRBV18 and TRBJ1-5, with D possibly TRBD1 on 6 matching bases. Germline CDR1 reads KGHSH; CDR2 reads LQKENI. Trimming left V 4 bases short and J 0 bases short, with 16 bases between. The CDR3 loop spans 17 amino acids. This CDR3 is CASSLLGQTYSNQPQHF. The CDR3 coding sequence is TGTGCCAGCTCACTTCTAGGACAGACATATAGCAATCAGCCCCAGCATTTT.

The chain recombines TRBV11-3 with TRBJ2-7, with D perhaps matching TRBD1 (6 bases). Germline loops: CDR1 SGHNT, CDR2 YENEEA. The CDR3 length is 16 residues. V was shortened by 1 base and J by 7 bases, with 20 bases between the two germline ends. The CDR3 DNA is TGTGCCAGCAGCTTAGGGGGGCCAACCCACCACCGGGAGCAGTACTTC. Protein sequence: CASSLGGPTHHREQYF.

The genes are TRBV7-2 and TRBJ2-3, with a tentative D call TRBD2 (5 bases). The germline CDR1 and CDR2 sequences are SGHTA and FQGNSA. There are 13 residues in the CDR3. The germline V and J ends were trimmed by 3 bases and 6 bases, with 10 bases remaining between them. DNA of the CDR3: TGTGCCAGCAGCTTTGCCGAGCGGGATACGCAGTATTTT. It yields the protein CASSFAERDTQYF.

This clone occurred a few times. This chain uses TRBV16 with TRBJ2-7; 7 bases align to TRBD1. Germline lookup yields CDR1 KGHSY and CDR2 FQNENV. The CDR3 has 16 residues. V lost 4 bases to trimming and J lost 6 bases; unmatched junction nucleotides: 15. The CDR3 region is CASSPQTPRQGSEQYF. DNA for the CDR3: TGTGCCAGCAGCCCCCAAACGCCGCGACAGGGCTCCGAGCAGTACTTC.

The rearrangement joins TRBV27 to TRBJ2-7, with 12 nucleotides matching TRBD1. CDR1 and CDR2 from the germline V gene are MNHEY and SMNVEV (reference sequence). Trimming took 2 bases from V and 4 from J; bases not matched to a gene: 9. The CDR3 length is 17 residues. The CDR3 sequence is CASSLIAGTGGRYEQYF. In DNA form, the CDR3 reads TGTGCCAGCAGTTTAATCGCCGGGACAGGGGGCAGGTACGAGCAGTACTTC.

This clone was picked up one time. This chain connects TRBV7-2 to TRBJ1-3; 10 nucleotides align to TRBD1. Germline CDR1 SGHTA, CDR2 FQGNSA. CDR3 size: 15 residues. The V and J ends lost 3 bases and 5 bases, in that order; junction bases with no gene match: 4. The CDR3 DNA is TGTGCCAGCAGCTTTGGGACAGGGGCTCGAAACACCATATATTTT. As protein: CASSFGTGARNTIYF.

The table lists this clone with a count of one. CDR3 DNA: TGTGCCTGGAGTGTAAGTCCGTGGGCGCGTAGCTCCTACGAGCAGTACTTC. As protein: CAWSVSPWARSSYEQYF. The chain is built from TRBV30 and TRBJ2-7; no definite D call. Germline CDR1 reads GTSNPN; CDR2 reads SVGIG (reference sequence). This CDR3 contains 17 residues. V lost 0 bases and J 0 bases, leaving 18 bases between the germline ends.

The gene calls are TRBV30 and TRBJ1-2; TRBD1 matches at 9 bases. The CDR3 has 13 residues. Trimming took 3 bases from V and 6 from J; bases not matched to a gene: 5. Germline V gene lookup returns CDR1 GTSNPN and CDR2 SVGIG (reference sequence). CDR3 protein: CAWSLGTGHGYTF. CDR3 DNA: TGTGCCTGGAGCCTAGGGACAGGGCATGGCTACACCTTC.

This chain links TRBV27 with TRBJ2-7, with 11 bases that match TRBD2. The CDR3 consists of 17 residues. The trim removed 3 bases at V and 2 bases at J, leaving 9 bases unmatched. From germline, CDR1 is MNHEY and CDR2 SMNVEV (reference sequence). The DNA for the CDR3 is TGTGCCAGCAGTTTGATACCGGGACTAGCGGCCCCCTACGAGCAGTACTTC. Its protein is CASSLIPGLAAPYEQYF.